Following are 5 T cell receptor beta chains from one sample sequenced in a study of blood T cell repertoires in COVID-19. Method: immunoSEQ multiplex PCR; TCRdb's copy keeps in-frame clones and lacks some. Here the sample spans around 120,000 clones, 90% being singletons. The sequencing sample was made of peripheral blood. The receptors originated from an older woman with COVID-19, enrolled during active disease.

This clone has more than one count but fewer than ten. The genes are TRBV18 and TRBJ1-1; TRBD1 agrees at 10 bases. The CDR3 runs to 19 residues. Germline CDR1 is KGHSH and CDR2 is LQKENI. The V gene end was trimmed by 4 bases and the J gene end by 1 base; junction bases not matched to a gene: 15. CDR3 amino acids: CASSRNTGQGYGANTEAFF. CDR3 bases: TGTGCCAGCTCACGCAACACGGGACAGGGGTATGGTGCGAACACTGAAGCTTTCTTT.

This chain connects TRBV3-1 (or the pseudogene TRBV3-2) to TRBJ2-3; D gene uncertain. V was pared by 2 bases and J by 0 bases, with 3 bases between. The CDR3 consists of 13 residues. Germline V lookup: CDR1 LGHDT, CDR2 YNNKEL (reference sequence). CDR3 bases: TGTGCCAGCAGCCAACAGAGCACAGATACGCAGTATTTT. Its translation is CASSQQSTDTQYF.

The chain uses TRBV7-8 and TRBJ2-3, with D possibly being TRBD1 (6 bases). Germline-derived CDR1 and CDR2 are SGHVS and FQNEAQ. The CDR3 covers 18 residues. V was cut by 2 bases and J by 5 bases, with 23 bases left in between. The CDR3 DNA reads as TGTGCCAGCAGCTTATCCTGGGGAGAATCAGGGGCCGTAGATACGCAGTATTTT. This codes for CASSLSWGESGAVDTQYF. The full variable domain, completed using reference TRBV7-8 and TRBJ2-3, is GAGVSQSPRYKVAKRGQDVALRCDPISGHVSLFWYQQALGQGPEFLTYFQNEAQLDKSGLPSDRFFAERPEGSVSTLKIQRTQQEDSAVYLCASSLSWGESGAVDTQYFGPGTRLTVL.

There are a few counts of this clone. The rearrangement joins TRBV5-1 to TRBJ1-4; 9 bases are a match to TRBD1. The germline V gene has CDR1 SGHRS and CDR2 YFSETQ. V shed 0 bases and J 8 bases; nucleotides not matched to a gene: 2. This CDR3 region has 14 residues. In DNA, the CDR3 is TGCGCCAGCAGCTTGGACAGGGGGCAAGAAAAACTGTTTTTT. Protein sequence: CASSLDRGQEKLFF.

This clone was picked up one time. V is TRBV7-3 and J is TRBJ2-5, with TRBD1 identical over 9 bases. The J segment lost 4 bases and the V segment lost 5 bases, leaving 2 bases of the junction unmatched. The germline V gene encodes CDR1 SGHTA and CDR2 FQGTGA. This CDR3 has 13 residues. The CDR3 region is CASSRQGGETQYF. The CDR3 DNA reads TGTGCCAGCAGCCGACAGGGGGGAGAGACCCAGTACTTC.